The clone carrying this T cell receptor (beta chain) was counted once. Lacking the conserved final phenylalanine or tryptophan, this CDR3 likely reflects a read error. This sample stems from a study of cytomegalovirus exposure and HLA in healthy donors. At the level of the study: There were about 85 million unique TCRs (from HLA-typed donors) in an early data release.

Trimming pared 1 base from V and 4 bases from J, leaving 13 bases between. The CDR3 has 15 amino acids. The V gene's germline CDR1 is LNHDA and CDR2 SQIVND (reference sequence). The PCR made use of 60 Vbeta and 13 Jbeta primers. Generated by immunoSEQ multiplex PCR, the TCRdb table keeps only in-frame clones and is missing some. Here the sample spans 180,000 or so clones, 80% to 85% being singletons. The receptor was isolated from a woman between 50 and 59 years old in good health and CMV-seropositive. The chain couples TRBV19 to TRBJ1-2; D ambiguous. Specimen: PBMCs. The CDR3 sequence is CASSIVLGPTYGYTL. The CDR3 DNA reads TGTGCCAGTAGTATAGTATTGGGCCCCACCTATGGCTACACCCTC.